This T cell receptor beta chain was identified in a study of tissue T cells after allogeneic stem cell transplantation (dated by TCRdb to the early 2020s). At the level of the whole study: Using research autopsies of patients with and without GVHD, plus mouse models of GVHD, the study profiled TCR beta repertoires across many tissues. The human arm was conducted as a prospective observational study, and neither blinding nor randomization was performed.

The germline V gene (reference sequence) supplies CDR1 LGHNA and CDR2 YNLKQL. Spanning cysteine to phenylalanine, the CDR3 consists of 15 amino acids. Sequencing covers 42 bases of the CDR3, shown here with the frame starting at base 1. The V end loses 2 bases and the J end loses 0 bases, and a stretch of 9 bases separates them. The time point label corresponds to: mouse harvest day 14 after allogeneic transplant. Each mouse graft, delivered by tail vein injection, combined 10^6 splenic CD5+ T cells with 10^7 T-cell-depleted bone marrow cells. To model GVHD in mice, a major MHC-mismatch B6 (H2b) into BALB/c (H2d) model was used, and tissues were profiled at day 7 or 14. On day 7 or 14 post-transplant, mouse tissues and retro-orbital blood were harvested with separate sterile tools for each animal, and livers were flushed before harvest. Before genomic DNA isolation with the DNeasy Blood & Tissue Kit, mouse tissues were minced with razor blades in buffered saline.

What the work shows at the level of the full study, not this receptor alone: In both patients and mice, T cells from blood and spleen picked up only a limited part of the TCR repertoire that was detected in tissues. Which tissue TCRs were alloreactive or antigen-specific was not determined in the study, and some of the clones might have been host cells that persisted. Within patients, how anatomically similar the tissues were was a key factor in shaping TCR repertoire composition, regardless of disease or transplant status. Not many T cell clones showed up in more than one patient, yet clustering based on motifs uncovered repertoire signatures that were shared across patients in a tissue-specific way. The patient cohort was small and varied clinically, and sampling depth was recognized as a limitation.

The library came from the immunoSEQ multiplex PCR assay. Adaptive Biotechnologies performed the TCRbeta CDR3 sequencing at survey depth and reported CDR3 sequences, V/J genes, productive frequency and template counts. Amplification of TCR beta CDR3 regions started from genomic DNA instead of RNA. In the source study's methods: Jensen-Shannon divergence was used to quantify pairwise repertoire overlap between tissues, with a value of 1 indicating complete divergence and a value of 0 indicating identical repertoires. Tissues were clustered by single-linkage agglomerative hierarchical clustering of pairwise JSD values, and the clustering results were displayed as dendrograms. GLIPH2 was run on all patient samples with simulation_depth 1000, kmer_min_depth 3 and cdr3_length_cutoff 8, and groups with more than two unique CDR3s were retained. A standardized tissue-overlap score was calculated by extrapolating Jaccard GLIPH-group overlap across patients to a standard repertoire size of 1000 clones. Linear mixed-effect models, with tissue as a fixed effect and individual as a random effect, were used to test how diversity related to clinical or experimental variables. Drawn from immuneACCESS, this table holds only the in-frame rearrangements with V and J called that TCRdb kept. Clones are partly lost; checked studies trace under half to an unresolved V gene and leave the rest unexplained. Clone size and V and J calls were adopted from that table, with D and trimming inferred from the DNA. Counted in this sample were around 4,000 clones; roughly half of them appeared once. The top ten constitute around 28% of the sample.

With respect to this clone: What this receptor recognizes is not known. Gene names and germline sequences refer to the mouse in this case. The read ends 1 residue shy of where the CDR3 ends; the end is completed using the germline J gene.

The rearrangement combines TRBV5 with TRBJ2-4; a tentative D match to TRBD2 spans 6 bases. Material: gut tissue. This receptor was taken from a female BALB/c mouse given C57BL/6 T cells with graft-versus-host disease after an allogeneic hematopoietic cell transplant. Partial CDR3 DNA: TGTGCCAGCAGCCAATCTGGGGCTAGTCAAAACACCTTGTAC. It is translated as CASSQSGASQNTLY. The entire CDR3 protein is CASSQSGASQNTLYF.